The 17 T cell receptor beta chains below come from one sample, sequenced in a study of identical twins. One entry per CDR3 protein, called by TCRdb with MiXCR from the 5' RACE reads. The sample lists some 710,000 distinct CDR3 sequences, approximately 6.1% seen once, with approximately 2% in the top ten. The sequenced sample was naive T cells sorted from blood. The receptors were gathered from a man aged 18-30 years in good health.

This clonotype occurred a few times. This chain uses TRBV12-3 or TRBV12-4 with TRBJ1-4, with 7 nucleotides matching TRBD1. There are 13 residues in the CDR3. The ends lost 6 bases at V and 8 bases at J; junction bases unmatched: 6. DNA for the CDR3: TGTGCCAGCAGGGACGGGACAGTCGAAAAACTGTTTTTT. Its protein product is CASRDGTVEKLFF.

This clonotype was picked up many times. The CDR3 is CATRAKREGPNEQFF. DNA for the CDR3: TGTGCCACCAGGGCTAAGCGGGAGGGCCCCAATGAGCAGTTCTTC. The chain carries TRBV15 and TRBJ2-1, with TRBD2 matching 10 bases. The CDR3 loop spans 15 amino acids. With 6 bases clipped from V and 6 bases from J, the junction kept 8 bases outside the gene matches. CDR1 is LNHNV, CDR2 YYDKDF, per germline (reference sequence).

In nucleotides, the CDR3 is TGTGCCAGCAGCGAGGTTTGGCCGAGCCCCACAGATACGCAGTATTTT. Its translation: CASSEVWPSPTDTQYF. The rearrangement links TRBV9 to TRBJ2-3; D gene ambiguous. Germline loops: CDR1 SGDLS, CDR2 YYNGEE. The V and J ends lost 3 bases and 2 bases respectively, with 16 bases between them. This CDR3 region has 16 residues.

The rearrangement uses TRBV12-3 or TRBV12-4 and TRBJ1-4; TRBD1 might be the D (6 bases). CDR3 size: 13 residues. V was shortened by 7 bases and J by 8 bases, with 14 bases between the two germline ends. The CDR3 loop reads CASTMGAPEKLFF. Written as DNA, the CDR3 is TGTGCCAGCACCATGGGGGCCCCGGAAAAACTGTTTTTT.

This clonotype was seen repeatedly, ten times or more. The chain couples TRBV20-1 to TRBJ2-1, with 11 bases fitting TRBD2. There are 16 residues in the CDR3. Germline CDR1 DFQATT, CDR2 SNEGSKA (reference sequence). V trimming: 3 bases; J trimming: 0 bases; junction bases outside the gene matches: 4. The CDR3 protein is CSARGTSGVSYNEQFF. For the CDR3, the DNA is TGCAGTGCTAGGGGGACTAGCGGAGTCTCCTACAATGAGCAGTTCTTC.

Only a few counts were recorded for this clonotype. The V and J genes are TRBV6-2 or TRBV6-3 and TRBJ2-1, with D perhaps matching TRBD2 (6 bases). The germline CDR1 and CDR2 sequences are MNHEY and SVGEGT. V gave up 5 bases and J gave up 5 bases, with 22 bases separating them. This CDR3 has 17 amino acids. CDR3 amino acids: CASSAGKGPSNHNEQFF. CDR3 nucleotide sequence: TGTGCCAGCAGTGCGGGAAAGGGACCTAGTAATCACAATGAGCAGTTCTTC.

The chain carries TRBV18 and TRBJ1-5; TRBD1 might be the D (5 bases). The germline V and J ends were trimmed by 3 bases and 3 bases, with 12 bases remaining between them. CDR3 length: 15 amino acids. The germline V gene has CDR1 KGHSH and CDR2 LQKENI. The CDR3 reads CASSPGRGFNQPQHF. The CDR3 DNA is TGTGCCAGCTCACCGGGCCGGGGCTTCAATCAGCCCCAGCATTTT.

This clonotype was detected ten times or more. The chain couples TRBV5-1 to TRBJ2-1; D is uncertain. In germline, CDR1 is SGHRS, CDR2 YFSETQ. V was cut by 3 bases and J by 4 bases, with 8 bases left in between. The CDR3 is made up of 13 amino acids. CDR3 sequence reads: CASSWLTYNEQFF. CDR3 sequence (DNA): TGCGCCAGCAGCTGGTTAACTTACAATGAGCAGTTCTTC.

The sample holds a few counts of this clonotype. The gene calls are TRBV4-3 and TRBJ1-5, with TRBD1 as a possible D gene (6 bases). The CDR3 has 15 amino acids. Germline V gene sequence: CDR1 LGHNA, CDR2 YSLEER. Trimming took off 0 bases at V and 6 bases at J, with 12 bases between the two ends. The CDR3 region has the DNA TGCGCCAGCAGCCAAGATCTGAGCAGGGGTCAGCCCCAGCATTTT. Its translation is CASSQDLSRGQPQHF.

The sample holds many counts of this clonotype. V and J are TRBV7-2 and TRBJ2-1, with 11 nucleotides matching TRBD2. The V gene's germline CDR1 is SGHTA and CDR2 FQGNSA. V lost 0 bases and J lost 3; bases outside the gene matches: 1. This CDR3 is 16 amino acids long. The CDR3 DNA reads TGTGCCAGCAGCTTAGCCGGGACTAGCGGCTACAATGAGCAGTTCTTC. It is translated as CASSLAGTSGYNEQFF.

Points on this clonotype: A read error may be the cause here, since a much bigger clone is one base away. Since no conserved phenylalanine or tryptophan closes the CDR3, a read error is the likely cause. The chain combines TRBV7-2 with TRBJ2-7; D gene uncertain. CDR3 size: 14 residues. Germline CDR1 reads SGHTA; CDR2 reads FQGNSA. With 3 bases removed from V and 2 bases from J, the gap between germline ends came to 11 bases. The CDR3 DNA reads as TGTGCCAGCAGCTTTCTTCACAGCACCTACGAGCAGTACCTC. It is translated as CASSFLHSTYEQYL.

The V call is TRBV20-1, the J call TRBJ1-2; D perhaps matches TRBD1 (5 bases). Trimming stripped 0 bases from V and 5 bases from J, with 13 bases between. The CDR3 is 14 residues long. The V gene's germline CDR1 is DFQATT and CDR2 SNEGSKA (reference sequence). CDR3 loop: CSARDPGGTYGYTF. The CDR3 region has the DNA TGCAGTGCTAGAGATCCGGGGGGAACATATGGCTACACCTTC.

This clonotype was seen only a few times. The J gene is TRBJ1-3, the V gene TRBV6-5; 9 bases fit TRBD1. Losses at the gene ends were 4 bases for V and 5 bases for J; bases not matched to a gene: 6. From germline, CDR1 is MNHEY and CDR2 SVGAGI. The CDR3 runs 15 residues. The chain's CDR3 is CASSLYRGQRNTIYF. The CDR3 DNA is TGTGCCAGCAGTTTGTACAGGGGGCAAAGAAACACCATATATTTT.

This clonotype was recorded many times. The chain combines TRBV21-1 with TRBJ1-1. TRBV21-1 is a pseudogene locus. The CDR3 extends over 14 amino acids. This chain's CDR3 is CASSKGRLNGEAFF. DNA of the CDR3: TGTGCCAGCAGCAAAGGAAGACTAAACGGTGAAGCTTTCTTT.

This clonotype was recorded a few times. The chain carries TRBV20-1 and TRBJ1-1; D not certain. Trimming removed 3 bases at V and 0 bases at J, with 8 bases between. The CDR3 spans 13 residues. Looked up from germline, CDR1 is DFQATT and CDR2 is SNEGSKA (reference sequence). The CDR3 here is CSASGLVNTEAFF. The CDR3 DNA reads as TGCAGTGCTAGCGGACTTGTGAACACTGAAGCTTTCTTT.

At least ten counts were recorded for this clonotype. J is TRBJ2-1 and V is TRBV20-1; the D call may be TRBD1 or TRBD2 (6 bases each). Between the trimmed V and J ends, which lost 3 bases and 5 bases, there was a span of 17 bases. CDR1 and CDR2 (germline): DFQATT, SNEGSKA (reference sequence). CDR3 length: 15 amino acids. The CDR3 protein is CSARGAGQNNNEQFF. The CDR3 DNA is TGCAGTGCTAGGGGCGCGGGACAAAATAACAATGAGCAGTTCTTC.

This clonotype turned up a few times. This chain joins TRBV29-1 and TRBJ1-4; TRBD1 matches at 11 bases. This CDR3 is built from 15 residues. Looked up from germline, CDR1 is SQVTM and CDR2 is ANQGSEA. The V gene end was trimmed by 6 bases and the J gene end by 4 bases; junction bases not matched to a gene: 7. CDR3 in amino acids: CSVRDRGFSNEKLFF. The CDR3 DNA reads TGCAGCGTGAGGGACAGGGGGTTTAGTAATGAAAAACTGTTTTTT.